This T cell receptor (beta chain) emerged from a study of blood T cells in healthy people across ages. Study context: Template switching recovered approximately one barcoded beta molecule for every two T cells.

This clonotype has only a few counts. As yet, its antigen is unknown. Germline CDR1 is DFQATT and CDR2 is SNEGSKA (reference sequence). CDR3 length: 11 amino acids. The V gene lost 1 base and the J gene lost 7 bases, with 5 bases spanning the gap. Findings and limits, study-wide: Expanded clonotype changes were possibly confounded by unknown donor CMV status. Among T cells, TCR beta diversity per million cells dropped roughly linearly as age rose. PBMCs that were unsorted prevented a conclusive naive versus antigen-experienced comparison.

It was with a sample-barcoded 5' primer and a J-beta primer mix that a second PCR of roughly 7 to 12 cycles was run. MiXCR, applied by TCRdb to the 5' RACE reads, yields one record per CDR3 protein. Seen here are about 1 million distinct CDR3 sequences, 45% observed once, and the top ten hold approximately 20%. J is TRBJ2-1 and V is TRBV20-1, with no clear D. The origin of this receptor is a woman aged 60 to 75 in good health. The sample consisted of blood. The CDR3 DNA follows: TGCAGTGCTAGAGGATGGAATGAGCAGTTCTTC. It translates to CSARGWNEQFF.